A selection of T cell receptor beta chains follows, all from one sample in a study of cytomegalovirus exposure and HLA in healthy donors. The assay was immunoSEQ multiplex PCR, and TCRdb's table has in-frame clones only and misses some. The table lists 110,000 or so clones, over 75% of them singletons. Sequences were obtained from PBMCs. The source of these receptors is a young woman in good health and CMV-seronegative. CDR3s include the opening cysteine and the closing phenylalanine or tryptophan. D genes are given only for firm matches. Size is stated for part of the rows, as once, few or many counts, or as a class when the clone is expanded.

CDR3,DNA,V,D,J,size
CAISESYGRNTEAFF,TGTGCCATCAGTGAGTCGTATGGCAGGAACACTGAAGCTTTCTTT,TRBV10-3,NA,TRBJ1-1,NA
CASSELAVDYNEQFF,TGTGCCAGCAGTGAGCTAGCGGTGGACTACAATGAGCAGTTCTTC,TRBV6-4,TRBD2,TRBJ2-1,NA
CSVEDMEGRTEAFF,TGCAGCGTTGAAGATATGGAGGGGCGGACTGAAGCTTTCTTT,TRBV29-1,NA,TRBJ1-1,NA
CASSLDSGGTEAFF,TGTGCCAGCAGCTTAGATTCGGGGGGGACTGAAGCTTTCTTT,TRBV11-3,NA,TRBJ1-1,NA
CASSLTGDSRYNEQFF,TGTGCCAGCAGCTTAACAGGGGATTCTCGCTACAATGAGCAGTTCTTC,TRBV11-3,TRBD1,TRBJ2-1,NA
CASSLDRAYEQYF,TGCGCCAGCAGCCTCGACAGGGCTTACGAGCAGTACTTC,TRBV5-1,TRBD1,TRBJ2-7,NA
CASSLGGKNTEAFF,TGCGCCAGCAGCTTGGGCGGAAAGAACACTGAAGCTTTCTTT,TRBV5-1,NA,TRBJ1-1,NA
CASSQLGGAGEQFF,TGTGCCAGCAGTCAGTTGGGGGGAGCGGGTGAGCAGTTCTTC,TRBV6-1,NA,TRBJ2-1,once
CSVVRLAGGPGNEQFF,TGCAGCGTCGTGAGACTAGCGGGGGGGCCGGGCAATGAGCAGTTCTTC,TRBV29-1,TRBD2,TRBJ2-1,NA
CASSIRGLGNTIYF,TGTGCCAGTAGTATAAGAGGGCTTGGAAACACCATATATTTT,TRBV19,NA,TRBJ1-3,few
CASSDTGKRVEQYF,TGTGCCAGCAGTGATACAGGGAAAAGGGTCGAGCAGTACTTC,TRBV27,NA,TRBJ2-7,NA
CASSDRDTGELFF,TGCGCCAGCAGTGACAGGGACACCGGGGAGCTGTTTTTT,TRBV10-1,NA,TRBJ2-2,few
CASSLGGGENEKLFF,TGTGCCAGCAGTTTGGGGGGAGGGGAAAATGAAAAACTGTTTTTT,TRBV28,NA,TRBJ1-4,NA
CASRPDRRQETQYF,TGTGCCAGCAGACCTGACAGGAGACAAGAGACCCAGTACTTC,TRBV7-8,NA,TRBJ2-5,NA
CSAGTGRGYTF,TGCAGCGCTGGGACAGGGCGTGGCTACACCTTC,TRBV29-1,TRBD1,TRBJ1-2,NA
CASSLLQGFDGELFF,TGTGCCAGCAGCTTACTACAGGGATTCGACGGGGAGCTGTTTTTT,TRBV5-8,NA,TRBJ2-2,NA
CASSLKRGGVDTQYF,TGTGCCAGCAGCTTAAAGCGGGGGGGTGTAGATACGCAGTATTTT,TRBV7-7,TRBD2,TRBJ2-3,NA
CASSPDTSYEQYF,TGTGCCAGCAGCCCCGACACCTCCTACGAGCAGTACTTC,TRBV9,NA,TRBJ2-7,few
CASSSRDRAEGTQYF,TGTGCCAGCTCATCACGGGACAGGGCGGAGGGGACCCAGTACTTC,TRBV18,TRBD1,TRBJ2-5,NA
CASAEGGAYGYTF,TGTGCCTCAGCGGAGGGGGGGGCCTATGGCTACACCTTC,TRBV28,NA,TRBJ1-2,once
CATLQGAYTEAFF,TGTGCCACCCTACAGGGGGCTTACACTGAAGCTTTCTTT,TRBV6-1,TRBD1,TRBJ1-1,NA
CASSLYSNQPQHF,TGTGCCAGCAGTCTGTATAGCAATCAGCCCCAGCATTTT,TRBV2,NA,TRBJ1-5,NA
CAWSVRDRDQETQYF,TGTGCCTGGAGTGTACGCGACAGGGACCAAGAGACCCAGTACTTC,TRBV30,TRBD1,TRBJ2-5,NA
CASSPQWRNIQYF,TGTGCCAGCAGCCCCCAGTGGAGAAACATTCAGTACTTC,TRBV16,NA,TRBJ2-4,NA
CASSPGPDTQYF,TGTGCCAGCAGCCCCGGTCCAGATACGCAGTATTTT,TRBV2,NA,TRBJ2-3,NA
CASSLTRSQGHTIYF,TGTGCCAGCAGTCTGACTCGGTCCCAAGGCCACACCATATATTTT,TRBV11-3,NA,TRBJ1-3,NA
CASSDPPYGYTF,TGTGCCAGCAGTGACCCTCCCTATGGCTACACCTTC,TRBV6-4,NA,TRBJ1-2,NA
CASSSRDSYNSPLHF,TGTGCCAGCAGCTCAAGGGACAGCTATAATTCACCCCTCCACTTT,TRBV7-8,TRBD1,TRBJ1-6,NA
CASSVGGQVNSPLHF,TGTGCCAGCAGCGTAGGCGGACAGGTTAATTCACCCCTCCACTTT,TRBV9,TRBD1,TRBJ1-6,NA
CASSLGSVNTEAFF,TGCGCCAGCAGCTTGGGCTCGGTAAACACTGAAGCTTTCTTT,TRBV5-1,NA,TRBJ1-1,few
CASSRGGTSNQPQHF,TGTGCCAGCAGCCGGGGGGGGACAAGCAATCAGCCCCAGCATTTT,TRBV28,NA,TRBJ1-5,NA
CATARDRDEKLFF,TGTGCCACCGCCCGGGACAGGGATGAAAAACTGTTTTTT,TRBV6-5,TRBD1,TRBJ1-4,NA
CASSLYLAAPTDTQYF,TGTGCCAGCAGCCTCTACCTAGCGGCTCCCACAGATACGCAGTATTTT,TRBV7-9,TRBD2,TRBJ2-3,once
CASRRTGSNQPQHF,TGCGCCAGCAGGAGGACAGGTAGCAATCAGCCCCAGCATTTT,TRBV4-1,TRBD1,TRBJ1-5,NA
CASSKQQGVGQPQHF,TGTGCCAGCAGCAAACAGCAGGGGGTTGGGCAGCCCCAGCATTTT,TRBV28,TRBD1,TRBJ1-5,NA
CASSLGAAGGGEQYF,TGTGCCAGCAGCTTAGGTGCAGCGGGAGGTGGGGAGCAGTACTTC,TRBV7-6,TRBD2,TRBJ2-7,NA
CASRPDRDRYGYTF,TGTGCCAGCAGACCAGACAGGGATCGCTATGGCTACACCTTC,TRBV6-1,TRBD1,TRBJ1-2,NA
CASSRTGGPLNQPQHF,TGTGCCAGCAGTCGGACAGGGGGCCCACTCAATCAGCCCCAGCATTTT,TRBV28,TRBD1,TRBJ1-5,NA
CASSLTSDRDYGYTF,TGTGCCAGCAGCTTGACCTCAGACAGGGACTATGGCTACACCTTC,TRBV5-6,TRBD1,TRBJ1-2,few
CASSVGAGGTDTQYF,TGTGCCAGCAGCGTAGGTGCAGGGGGCACAGATACGCAGTATTTT,TRBV9,NA,TRBJ2-3,NA
CASSPAGGPGYNEQFF,TGTGCCAGCAGCCCAGCGGGAGGGCCGGGGTACAATGAGCAGTTCTTC,TRBV7-9,TRBD2,TRBJ2-1,NA
CASSPTGGWTGELFF,TGTGCCAGCTCACCAACAGGGGGTTGGACCGGGGAGCTGTTTTTT,TRBV18,TRBD1,TRBJ2-2,NA
CASSEALRQGYNEQFF,TGTGCCAGCAGTGAAGCGCTTCGGCAGGGTTACAATGAGCAGTTCTTC,TRBV2,NA,TRBJ2-1,NA
CASSYGGRLADTQYF,TGTGCCAGCAGTTACGGCGGGAGATTAGCAGATACGCAGTATTTT,TRBV6-5,TRBD2,TRBJ2-3,NA
CASSLSVATNEKLFF,TGTGCCAGCAGTTTATCAGTTGCAACTAATGAAAAACTGTTTTTT,TRBV28,NA,TRBJ1-4,few
CASSLGQGAAYNEQFF,TGTGCCAGTAGCCTTGGACAGGGGGCTGCCTACAATGAGCAGTTCTTC,TRBV19,TRBD1,TRBJ2-1,NA